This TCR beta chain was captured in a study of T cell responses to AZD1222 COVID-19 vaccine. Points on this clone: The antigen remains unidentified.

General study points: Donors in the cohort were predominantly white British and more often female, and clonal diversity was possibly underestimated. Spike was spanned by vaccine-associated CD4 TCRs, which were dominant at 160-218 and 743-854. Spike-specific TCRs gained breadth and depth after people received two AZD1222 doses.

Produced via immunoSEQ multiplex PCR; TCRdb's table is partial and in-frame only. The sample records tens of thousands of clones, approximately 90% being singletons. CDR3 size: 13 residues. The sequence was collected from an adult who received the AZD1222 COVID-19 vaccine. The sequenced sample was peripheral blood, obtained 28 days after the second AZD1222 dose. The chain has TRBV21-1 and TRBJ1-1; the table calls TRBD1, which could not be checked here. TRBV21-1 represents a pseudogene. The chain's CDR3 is CASEGQDNTEAFF. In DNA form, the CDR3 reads TGTGCCAGCGAAGGACAGGATAATACTGAAGCTTTCTTT.